This T cell receptor beta chain comes out of a study of human T cells and chemical hapten exposure. Study details: 2% DPC was applied to approximately 2 cm by approximately 2 cm of upper inner arm skin for sensitization.

V lost 5 bases and J lost 6; bases outside the gene matches: 7. CDR1 SEHNR and CDR2 FQNEAQ come from the germline V gene (reference sequence). The length of the CDR3 is 15 residues. Time point here: patch test 3, about 24 weeks after DPC sensitization. Sample treatment: therapeutic diphenylcyclopropenone sensitization with weekly scalp DPC. Via MiXCR, TCRdb re-called the RACE reads, giving one row per CDR3 protein. Found here are tens of thousands of distinct CDR3 sequences, roughly an eighth of them singletons; the top ten hold 2.4%. Turning to this clonotype: A single base separates this from a much larger clone, so it may be a read error.

The clonotype comes from a man aged 25-45 years with alopecia areata. Some clones in this sample may be carry-over from other donors' samples. V and J are TRBV7-9 and TRBJ2-2, with TRBD1 matching over 9 bases. Sequenced here: whole blood, sampled in connection with sensitization to the hapten diphenylcyclopropenone (DPC). The CDR3 here is CASSPIGTGPGELFF. CDR3 bases: TGTGCCAGCAGCCCTATCGGGACAGGGCCCGGGGAGCTGTTTTTT.